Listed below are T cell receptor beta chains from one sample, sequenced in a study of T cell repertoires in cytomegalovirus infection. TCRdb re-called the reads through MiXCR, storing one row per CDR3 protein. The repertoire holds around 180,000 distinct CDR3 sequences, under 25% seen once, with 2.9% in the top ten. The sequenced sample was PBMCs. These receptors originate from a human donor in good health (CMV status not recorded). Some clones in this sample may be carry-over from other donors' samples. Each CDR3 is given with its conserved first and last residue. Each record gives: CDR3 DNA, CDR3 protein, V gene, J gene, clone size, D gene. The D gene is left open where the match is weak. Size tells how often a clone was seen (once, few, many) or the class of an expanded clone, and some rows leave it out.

TGTGCCAGCAGCCCCGTAGGGGGTGGCAATCAGCCCCAGCATTTT,CASSPVGGGNQPQHF,TRBV28,TRBJ1-5,NA,NA
TGTGCCAGCAGCTTAGCTGCGGGAGGAATAGACAATGAGCAGTTCTTC,CASSLAAGGIDNEQFF,TRBV7-3,TRBJ2-1,many,TRBD2
TGTGCCAGCAGCTTATACTTGGGGCAGGGGATGGACAACACCATATATTTT,CASSLYLGQGMDNTIYF,TRBV7-2,TRBJ1-3,NA,NA
TGTGCCAGCATCACCGCACAGGGCACTGAAGCTTTCTTT,CASITAQGTEAFF,TRBV28,TRBJ1-1,NA,NA
TGTGCCATCAGTGAGTCGGGGACAGGGAATAATTCACCCCTCCACTTT,CAISESGTGNNSPLHF,TRBV10-3,TRBJ1-6,few,TRBD1
TGTGCCAGCAGTTTCTCCACAGGGAACATTCAGTACTTC,CASSFSTGNIQYF,TRBV12-3/TRBV12-4,TRBJ2-4,many,NA
TGTGCCAGCAGCTCGGAGGGGGCGGCTGGCTACACCTTC,CASSSEGAAGYTF,TRBV5-3,TRBJ1-2,NA,TRBD1
TGTGCCAGCAGTTTAGCGGGGGGGCATCACCATGAGCAGTTCTTC,CASSLAGGHHHEQFF,TRBV12-3/TRBV12-4,TRBJ2-1,NA,NA
TGTGCCATCAACGGGGGAAGGTCTGGAAACACCATATATTTT,CAINGGRSGNTIYF,TRBV10-3,TRBJ1-3,NA,NA
TGTGCCAGCAGCCAGACAGGGGGCCTATACGAGCAGTACTTC,CASSQTGGLYEQYF,TRBV6-2/TRBV6-3,TRBJ2-7,few,TRBD1
TGTGCCAGTAGTATAGGGGGGAATGAGCAGTTCTTC,CASSIGGNEQFF,TRBV19,TRBJ2-1,many,NA
TGCAGTCCTTTTTGGCAGGGCGCTAGCACAGATACGCAGTATTTT,CSPFWQGASTDTQYF,TRBV20-1,TRBJ2-3,NA,NA
TGTGCCAGCAGCTTAAGGACAGGAAGTTATCCTTACGTAATGTACTTC,CASSLRTGSYPYVMYF,TRBV7-3,TRBJ2-7,NA,TRBD1
TGTGCCAGCACCCTTGGCGGTGAGCAGTACTTC,CASTLGGEQYF,TRBV28,TRBJ2-7,NA,NA
TGTGCCAGCAGTAGAGCCCGAGGTGGGAATGAAAAACTGTTTTTT,CASSRARGGNEKLFF,TRBV14,TRBJ1-4,NA,NA
TGTGCCAGCAGCTGGTCTCCAAAGAATGAGCAGTTCTTC,CASSWSPKNEQFF,TRBV7-2,TRBJ2-1,many,NA
TGCAGTGCTAGAGAGGGGAGAGACTACGAGCAGTACTTC,CSAREGRDYEQYF,TRBV20-1,TRBJ2-7,many,NA
TGCAGCGTTGCCGGGCCTACCCCAGAGACCCAGTACTTC,CSVAGPTPETQYF,TRBV29-1,TRBJ2-5,NA,NA
TGTGCCAGCAGCCAAGTGTGGCAGTCGCAAGAGACCCAGTACTTC,CASSQVWQSQETQYF,TRBV7-8,TRBJ2-5,NA,NA